This T cell receptor (beta chain) was observed in a study of blood T cell repertoires in COVID-19. Overall study context: The study drew acute and convalescent COVID-19 samples from the United States, Italy and Spain.

Per the authors' pipeline: The assay estimated nucleated cells by amplifying reference gene primers. Assay used: immunoSEQ multiplex PCR; TCRdb lists only in-frame clones, some missing. V and J calls and clone size follow that table, whereas D and trimming were derived from the DNA. The sample carries 65,000 to 90,000 clones, 82% recorded once. The CDR3 contains 17 residues. Germline CDR1 and CDR2: SGHTA and FQGTGA. The ends were cut back, 4 bases at V and 1 base at J, with 17 bases in the middle. The specimen was peripheral blood. This TCR was sampled from a woman aged 60-75 years with acute or convalescent COVID-19. V and J are TRBV7-3 and TRBJ1-3; D unresolved. As DNA, the CDR3 is TGTGCCAGCAGCTCGGACCCGGAGGAGGGATCTGGAAACACCATATATTTT. It yields the protein CASSSDPEEGSGNTIYF.